Here is one T cell receptor beta chain with its context. The target antigen is unknown. This same CDR3 is encoded by further DNA sequences in the sample. This record comes from a study of cytomegalovirus exposure and HLA in healthy donors. Whole-study results and caveats: It was 150 to 200 TCR beta chains that were listed as cytomegalovirus-associated.

The assay was immunoSEQ multiplex PCR, and TCRdb's table has in-frame clones only and misses some. The sample yields approximately 280,000 clones, 85% to 90% seen once. This CDR3 is built from 13 residues. Germline V gene lookup returns CDR1 SGHRS and CDR2 YFSETQ. With V trimmed by 4 bases and J by 6 bases, 5 bases remained unmatched. This rearrangement joins TRBV5-1 to TRBJ1-2; TRBD1 aligns across 8 bases. The receptor's source is a woman between 18 and 30 years old in good health and CMV-seronegative. The sequenced sample consisted of PBMCs. For the CDR3, the DNA is TGCGCCAGCAGCCTAGGACAGGGTGATGGCTACACCTTC. It translates to CASSLGQGDGYTF.